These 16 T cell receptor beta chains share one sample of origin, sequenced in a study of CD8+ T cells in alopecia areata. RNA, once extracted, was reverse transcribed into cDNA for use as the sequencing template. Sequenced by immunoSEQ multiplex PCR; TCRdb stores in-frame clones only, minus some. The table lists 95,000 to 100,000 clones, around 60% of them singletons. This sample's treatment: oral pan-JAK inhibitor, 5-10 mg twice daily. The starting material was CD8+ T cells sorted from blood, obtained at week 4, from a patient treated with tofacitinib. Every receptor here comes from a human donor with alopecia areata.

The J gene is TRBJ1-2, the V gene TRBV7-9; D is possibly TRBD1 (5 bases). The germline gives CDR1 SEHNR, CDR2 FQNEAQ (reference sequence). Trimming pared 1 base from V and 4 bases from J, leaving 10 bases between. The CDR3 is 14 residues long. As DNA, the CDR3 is TGTGCCAGCAGCTTAGGGGACGGAATCTATGGCTACACCTTC. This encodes CASSLGDGIYGYTF.

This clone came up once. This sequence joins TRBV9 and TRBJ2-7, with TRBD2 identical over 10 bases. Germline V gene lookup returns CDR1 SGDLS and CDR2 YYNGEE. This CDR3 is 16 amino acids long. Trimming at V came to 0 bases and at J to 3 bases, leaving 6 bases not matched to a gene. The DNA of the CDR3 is TGTGCCAGCAGCGTAGGGGCTAGCGGGAGTCTCTACGAGCAGTACTTC. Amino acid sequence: CASSVGASGSLYEQYF.

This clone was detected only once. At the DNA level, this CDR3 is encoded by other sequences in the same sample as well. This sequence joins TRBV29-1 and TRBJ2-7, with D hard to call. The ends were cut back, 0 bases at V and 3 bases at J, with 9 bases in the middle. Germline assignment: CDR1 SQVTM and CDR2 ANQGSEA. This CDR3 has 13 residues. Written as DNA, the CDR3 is TGCAGCGTTGAAGATCTTCAGAGCTACGAGCAGTACTTC. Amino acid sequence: CSVEDLQSYEQYF.

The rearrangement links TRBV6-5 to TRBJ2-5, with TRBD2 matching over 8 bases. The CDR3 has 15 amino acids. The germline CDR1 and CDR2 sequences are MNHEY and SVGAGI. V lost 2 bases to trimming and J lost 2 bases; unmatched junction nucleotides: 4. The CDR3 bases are TGTGCCAGCAGTTACGGCGCGGGGGGACAAGAGACCCAGTACTTC. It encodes CASSYGAGGQETQYF.

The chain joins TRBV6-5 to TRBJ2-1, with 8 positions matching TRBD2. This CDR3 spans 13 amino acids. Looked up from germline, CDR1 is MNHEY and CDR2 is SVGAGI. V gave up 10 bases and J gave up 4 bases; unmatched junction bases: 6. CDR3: CATGGARYNEQFF. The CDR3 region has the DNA TGTGCCACCGGGGGGGCTCGGTACAATGAGCAGTTCTTC.

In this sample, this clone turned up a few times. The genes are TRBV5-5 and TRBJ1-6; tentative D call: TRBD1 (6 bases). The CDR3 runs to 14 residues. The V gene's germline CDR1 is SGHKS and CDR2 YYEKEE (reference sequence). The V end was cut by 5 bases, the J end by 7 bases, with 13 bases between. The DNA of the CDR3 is TGTGCCAGCAGTTCAGGGGCGGCCAATTCACCCCTCCACTTT. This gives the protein CASSSGAANSPLHF.

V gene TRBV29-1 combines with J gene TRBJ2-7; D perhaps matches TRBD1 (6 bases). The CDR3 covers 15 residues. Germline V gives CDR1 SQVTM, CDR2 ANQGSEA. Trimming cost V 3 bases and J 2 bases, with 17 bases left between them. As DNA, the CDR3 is TGCAGCGTTGATACGCCGGACAGTTCTACCTACGAGCAGTACTTC. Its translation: CSVDTPDSSTYEQYF.

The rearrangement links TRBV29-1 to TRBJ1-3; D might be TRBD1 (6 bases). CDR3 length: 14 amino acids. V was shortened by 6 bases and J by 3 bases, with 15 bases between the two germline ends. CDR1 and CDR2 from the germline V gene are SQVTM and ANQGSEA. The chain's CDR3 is CSVTARGFGNTIYF. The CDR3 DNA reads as TGCAGCGTGACAGCCAGGGGCTTTGGAAACACCATATATTTT. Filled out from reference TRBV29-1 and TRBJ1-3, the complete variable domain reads SAVISQKPSRDICQRGTSLTIQCQVDSQVTMMFWYRQQPGQSLTLIATANQGSEATYESGFVIDKFPISRPNLTFSTLTVSNMSPEDSSIYLCSVTARGFGNTIYFGEGSWLTVV.

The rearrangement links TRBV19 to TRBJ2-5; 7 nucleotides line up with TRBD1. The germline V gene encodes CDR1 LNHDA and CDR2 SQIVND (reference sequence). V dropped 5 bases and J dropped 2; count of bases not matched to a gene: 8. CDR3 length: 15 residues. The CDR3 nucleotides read TGTGCCAGTAGTCCCCCCGGCAGGGGGCAAGAGACCCAGTACTTC. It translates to CASSPPGRGQETQYF.

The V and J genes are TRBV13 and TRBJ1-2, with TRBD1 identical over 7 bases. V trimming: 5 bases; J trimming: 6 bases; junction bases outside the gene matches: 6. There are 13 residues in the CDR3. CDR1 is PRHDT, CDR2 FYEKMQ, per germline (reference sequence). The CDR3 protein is CASSPRGRNGYTF. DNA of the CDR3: TGTGCCAGCAGCCCCAGGGGGAGGAATGGCTACACCTTC.

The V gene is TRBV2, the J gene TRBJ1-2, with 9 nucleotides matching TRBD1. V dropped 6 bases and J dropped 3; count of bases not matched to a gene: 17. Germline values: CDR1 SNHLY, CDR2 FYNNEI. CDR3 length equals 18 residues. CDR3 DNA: TGTGCCAGCAGCGCCGGGACAGTGGGGGACAGGGTGGACTATGGCTACACCTTC. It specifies CASSAGTVGDRVDYGYTF.

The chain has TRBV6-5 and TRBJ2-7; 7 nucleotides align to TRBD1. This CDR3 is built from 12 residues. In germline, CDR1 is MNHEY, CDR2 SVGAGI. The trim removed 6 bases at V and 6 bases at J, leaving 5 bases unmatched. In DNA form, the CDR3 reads TGTGCCAGCAGCCCGACAGGGAGCGAGCAGTACTTC. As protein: CASSPTGSEQYF.

The CDR3 reads CASSHDGTPANYNSPLHF. The CDR3 DNA reads as TGCGCCAGCAGTCATGACGGGACACCGGCAAACTATAATTCACCCCTCCACTTT. This chain joins TRBV23-1 and TRBJ1-6; D perhaps matches TRBD1 (6 bases). TRBV23-1 is flagged as an ORF with uncertain function. CDR3 length equals 18 residues. V lost 3 bases and J 3 bases, leaving 18 bases between the germline ends.

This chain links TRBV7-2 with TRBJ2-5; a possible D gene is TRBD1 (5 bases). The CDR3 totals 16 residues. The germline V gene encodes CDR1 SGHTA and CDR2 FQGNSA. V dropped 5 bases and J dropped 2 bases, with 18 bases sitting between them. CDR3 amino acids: CASSPYFGADQETQYF. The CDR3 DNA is TGTGCCAGCAGCCCATACTTTGGGGCCGATCAAGAGACCCAGTACTTC.

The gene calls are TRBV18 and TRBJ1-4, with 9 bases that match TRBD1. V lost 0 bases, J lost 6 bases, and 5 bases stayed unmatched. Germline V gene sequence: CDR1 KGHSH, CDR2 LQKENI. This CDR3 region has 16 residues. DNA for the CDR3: TGTGCCAGCTCACCACCTGGACAGGGGCCCGATGAAAAACTGTTTTTT. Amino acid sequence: CASSPPGQGPDEKLFF.

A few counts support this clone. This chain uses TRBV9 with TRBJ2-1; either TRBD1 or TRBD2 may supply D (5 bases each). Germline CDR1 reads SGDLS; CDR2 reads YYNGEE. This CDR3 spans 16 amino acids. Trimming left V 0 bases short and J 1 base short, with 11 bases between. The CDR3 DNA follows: TGTGCCAGCAGCGTAGAAGCAGGGAGTTCCTACAATGAGCAGTTCTTC. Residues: CASSVEAGSSYNEQFF.